One T cell receptor (beta chain) is described in this entry. From the 5' RACE reads, TCRdb called clonotypes with MiXCR, one entry per CDR3 protein. The top ten clones hold approximately 1% of a sample with around 480,000 distinct CDR3 sequences, over 11% of them seen once. The V gene lost 7 bases and the J gene lost 4 bases, with 13 bases spanning the gap. The CDR3 has 13 amino acids. Germline V gene data show CDR1 as SNHLY and CDR2 as FYNNEI. This sample is drawn from a study of identical twins. The sample also formed part of further work on yellow fever vaccine responses in identical twins.

The chain is built from TRBV2 and TRBJ2-5; tentatively, D is TRBD1 (6 bases). Input material: CD4+ T cells sorted from blood. The receptor comes from a woman younger than 30 in good health. Here the CDR3 DNA reads TGTGCCAGCAACCTACAGGGAACAGAGACCCAGTACTTC. Translating it yields CASNLQGTETQYF.